This is a list of T cell receptor beta chains from one sample in a study of siplizumab effects on memory and regulatory T cells. The data were produced by immunoSEQ multiplex PCR, yet TCRdb's version contains in-frame clones alone and is incomplete. The sample lists 50,000 to 60,000 clones, 87% occurring once. Sequenced: naive CD8+ T cells sorted from blood. The source of these receptors is a human donor in good health. CDR3s include the opening cysteine and the closing phenylalanine or tryptophan. D genes are given only for firm matches. Clone size appears in some rows only: once, few, many, or a class for an expanded clone.

>TRBJ2-1|NA|NA|TRBV27
TGTGCCAGCAGACCAGTTGCCCCTTACAATGAGCAGTTCTTC
CASRPVAPYNEQFF
>TRBJ2-1|NA|NA|TRBV6-5
TGTGCCAGCAGTTACTCGAGTTACAATGAGCAGTTCTTC
CASSYSSYNEQFF
>TRBJ2-7|NA|few|TRBV19
TGTGCCAGTAGTATGGGAATGGGGGCGTACGAGCAGTACTTC
CASSMGMGAYEQYF
>TRBJ1-4|NA|NA|TRBV6-1
TGTGCCAGCTATTCCGGGTCATATAATGAAAAACTGTTTTTT
CASYSGSYNEKLFF
>TRBJ2-4|TRBD1|NA|TRBV19
TGTGCCAGTACCTCGCTGGACAGGGCCAAAAACATTCAGTACTTC
CASTSLDRAKNIQYF
>TRBJ2-1|TRBD2|NA|TRBV4-1
TGCGCCAGCAGCCATCTAGCGGGGGCCGGGAATGAGCAGTTCTTC
CASSHLAGAGNEQFF
>TRBJ2-7|NA|few|TRBV5-4
TGTGCCAGCAGCTTGTGGCAGGGTTTAGAGCAGTACTTC
CASSLWQGLEQYF
>TRBJ2-1|TRBD1|NA|TRBV9
TGTGCCAGCAGCGTGCAGGGGGTCTCCTACAATGAGCAGTTCTTC
CASSVQGVSYNEQFF
>TRBJ1-4|NA|NA|TRBV4-1
TGCGCCAGCAGCCAAGACTGGGCGGGCATTCCTAATGAAAAACTGTTTTTT
CASSQDWAGIPNEKLFF
>TRBJ2-7|NA|NA|TRBV6-1
TGTGCCAGCAGTCTACCGTACTACGAGCAGTACTTC
CASSLPYYEQYF
>TRBJ2-1|NA|NA|TRBV4-1
TGCGCCAGCAGCCCGACCAGGGGATACAATGAGCAGTTCTTC
CASSPTRGYNEQFF
>TRBJ2-1|NA|NA|TRBV7-6
TGTGCCAGCAGCTGGGGCCCGGGATCATCCTACAATGAGCAGTTCTTC
CASSWGPGSSYNEQFF
>TRBJ2-5|TRBD1|NA|TRBV7-9
TGTGCCAGCAGCCCACCGGGACAGGGACAAGAGACCCAGTACTTC
CASSPPGQGQETQYF